The 13 T cell receptor beta chains in this list originate from one sample, sequenced in a study of T cells in Graves' hyperthyroidism and ophthalmopathy. Amplified TCR beta CDR3 regions derived from RNA transcripts. The HTBI primer set was used in a first-round RT-PCR of the TCR CDR3. TCRdb ran MiXCR on the multiplex PCR reads and lists one entry per CDR3 protein. The profile shows hundreds of thousands of distinct CDR3 sequences, 12% to 15% of them singletons. Sample: blood. These receptors originate from a woman between 18 and 30 years old with Graves' hyperthyroidism.

This clonotype was recorded many times. The chain links TRBV7-9 to TRBJ2-1; the match to TRBD2 covers 12 bases. J lost 8 bases, V lost 5 bases, and 10 bases had no gene match. Per germline, CDR1 SEHNR and CDR2 FQNEAQ (reference sequence). CDR3 size: 16 residues. The CDR3 nucleotides are TGTGCCAGCAGCAAACGACTAGCGGGAGAATTCGATGAGCAGTTCTTC. Translating gives CASSKRLAGEFDEQFF.

In the case of this clonotype: Compared with germline, one end of the junction differs, possibly owing to a read error. The V call is TRBV12-3 or TRBV12-4, the J call TRBJ2-3; D is unresolved. There are 15 residues in the CDR3. The CDR3 coding sequence is TGTGCCAGCAGCTTAGAGGACCAGAACCCAGATACGCAGTATTTT. Its translation is CASSLEDQNPDTQYF.

In its sample, this clonotype was seen a few times. The rearrangement joins TRBV27 to TRBJ2-7; 10 positions agree with TRBD2. J was trimmed by 4 bases and V by 5 bases; bases with no gene match: 8. Germline CDR1 is MNHEY and CDR2 is SMNVEV (reference sequence). CDR3 size: 15 residues. The CDR3 sequence is CASSAWEAGGYEQYF. The CDR3 DNA follows: TGTGCCAGCAGTGCCTGGGAAGCGGGAGGGTACGAGCAGTACTTC.

The count of this clonotype is one. The chain employs TRBV19 and TRBJ2-1, with 7 bases identical to TRBD2. In germline, CDR1 is LNHDA, CDR2 SQIVND (reference sequence). Losses at the gene ends were 6 bases for V and 7 bases for J; bases not matched to a gene: 6. The CDR3 length is 13 residues. The DNA for the CDR3 is TGTGCCAGTAGGAAGAGCGGGACTAATGAGCAGTTCTTC. It yields the protein CASRKSGTNEQFF.

In this sample, this clonotype turned up many times. The junction does not match germline at one end; this may be a read error. CDR3 amino acids: CASSRGLQETQYF. The CDR3, as DNA: TGCGCCAGCAGCAGGGGCCTGCAAGAGACCCAGTACTTC. The chain uses TRBV7-2 and TRBJ2-5; tentative D call: TRBD1 (6 bases). There are 13 residues in the CDR3. Germline values: CDR1 SGHTA, CDR2 FQGNSA.

This clonotype was counted many times. The rearrangement links TRBV2 to TRBJ2-2; 8 bases are a match to TRBD2. With V trimmed by 4 bases and J by 4 bases, 11 bases remained unmatched. The germline V gene has CDR1 SNHLY and CDR2 FYNNEI. The CDR3 sequence is 17 residues long. CDR3 DNA: TGTGCCAGCAGTGGTACTGAGAAGCGGGAGTCCACCGGGGAGCTGTTTTTT. Translation: CASSGTEKRESTGELFF.

About this clonotype itself: Given a much more abundant clone one base away, this may be a read error. J is TRBJ2-3 and V is TRBV9, with D hard to call. V was cut by 3 bases and J by 4 bases, with 18 bases left in between. The CDR3 consists of 16 residues. Per the germline V gene, CDR1 is SGDLS and CDR2 is YYNGEE. This CDR3 is CASSESGGSDADTQYF. The CDR3 DNA reads TGTGCCAGCAGCGAGAGTGGTGGGTCAGACGCAGATACGCAGTATTTT.

This clonotype has at least ten counts. The gene calls are TRBV6-5 and TRBJ2-5, with TRBD2 as a possible D gene (6 bases). The V and J ends lost 4 bases and 1 base respectively, with 16 bases between them. Germline V gene sequence: CDR1 MNHEY, CDR2 SVGAGI. This CDR3 is built from 16 residues. The CDR3 protein is CASSSLGLALQETQYF. Here the CDR3 DNA reads TGTGCCAGCAGTTCCTTGGGGCTAGCGCTCCAAGAGACCCAGTACTTC.

This clonotype came up many times. The chain uses TRBV5-1 and TRBJ2-1; 8 nucleotides match TRBD2. J was trimmed by 6 bases and V by 3 bases; bases with no gene match: 8. The length of the CDR3 is 15 residues. CDR1 is SGHRS and CDR2 is YFSETQ in the germline V gene. CDR3: CASSSSGTRANEQFF. In nucleotides, the CDR3 is TGCGCCAGCAGCTCTTCCGGGACTAGGGCCAATGAGCAGTTCTTC.

The chain couples TRBV5-6 to TRBJ2-1, with 7 bases that match TRBD2. The J segment lost 0 bases and the V segment lost 6 bases, leaving 6 bases of the junction unmatched. This CDR3 region has 15 residues. The germline V gene encodes CDR1 SGHDT and CDR2 YYEEEE. CDR3 nucleotides: TGTGCCAGCACGAGCGGGATTAGCTCCTACAATGAGCAGTTCTTC. It is translated as CASTSGISSYNEQFF.

This clonotype appeared a few times. The gene calls are TRBV29-1 and TRBJ2-4, with a tentative D call TRBD1 (6 bases). Trimming took 5 bases from V and 3 from J, leaving 8 bases between them. The germline gives CDR1 SQVTM, CDR2 ANQGSEA. The CDR3 is 12 residues long. The CDR3 nucleotides are TGCAGCGTTCGGGACAACAAAAACATTCAGTACTTC. Protein: CSVRDNKNIQYF.

This clonotype was detected only a few times. The CDR3 coding sequence is TGCAGCGTTGATACTAGCGGGAGGGCCCAGTACTTC. Protein: CSVDTSGRAQYF. The rearrangement joins TRBV29-1 to TRBJ2-5, with 13 bases matching TRBD2. V gave up 3 bases and J gave up 9 bases; unmatched junction bases: 1. The length of the CDR3 is 12 residues. Germline CDR1 and CDR2: SQVTM and ANQGSEA.

With respect to this clonotype: This clone may be a read error of a much larger clone one base away. DNA for the CDR3: TGTGCCTGCAGTGTACTAGCGGGAGACGAGCAGTACTTC. It yields the protein CACSVLAGDEQYF. The chain recombines TRBV2 with TRBJ2-7, with 11 bases lining up with TRBD2. The germline gives CDR1 SNHLY, CDR2 FYNNEI. The CDR3 covers 13 residues.